These 16 T cell receptor beta chains originate from one sample sequenced in a study of blood T cells in healthy people across ages. A second PCR, run for roughly 7 to 11 cycles, used a sample-barcoded 5' primer plus a J-beta primer mix. One entry per CDR3 protein results from TCRdb running MiXCR on the 5' RACE reads. This table holds roughly 730,000 distinct CDR3 sequences, 45% to 70% found once. Sample: blood. The receptors stem from a man between 40 and 49 years old in good health.

CDR3 DNA sequence: TGTGCCAGCATCAACAGGGGCACAGATACGCAGTATTTT. Translating it yields CASINRGTDTQYF. The chain is built from TRBV28 and TRBJ2-3, with D possibly TRBD1 on 6 matching bases. Germline V gives CDR1 MDHEN, CDR2 SYDVKM. This CDR3 has 13 residues. V gave up 7 bases and J gave up 1 base, with 9 bases separating them.

The rearrangement links TRBV5-6 to TRBJ1-1, with 7 bases aligning to TRBD1. Unmatched junction bases numbered 4, after V lost 1 base and J lost 10 bases. This CDR3 has 12 amino acids. In germline, CDR1 is SGHDT, CDR2 YYEEEE. CDR3 protein: CASSLTGARAFF. The CDR3 nucleotides are TGTGCCAGCAGCTTGACAGGGGCAAGAGCTTTCTTT.

This clonotype was observed many times. This chain connects TRBV7-8 to TRBJ2-7; D remains ambiguous. Germline V gene lookup returns CDR1 SGHVS and CDR2 FQNEAQ. This CDR3 contains 13 residues. V lost 0 bases and J 3 bases, leaving 6 bases between the germline ends. CDR3 bases: TGTGCCAGCAGCTTAGCGGGCGGCTACGAGCAGTACTTC. This translates into CASSLAGGYEQYF.

This chain links TRBV7-2 with TRBJ2-7, with 7 bases identical to TRBD1. Trimming cost V 5 bases and J 2 bases; bases outside gene matches: 6. Germline-derived CDR1 and CDR2 are SGHTA and FQGNSA. This CDR3 has 14 residues. The CDR3 reads CASSPRGQAYEQYF. DNA of the CDR3: TGTGCCAGCAGCCCCCGAGGACAGGCCTACGAGCAGTACTTC.

This chain links TRBV20-1 with TRBJ2-5, with 9 bases that match TRBD1. This CDR3 region has 15 residues. The germline V gene has CDR1 DFQATT and CDR2 SNEGSKA (reference sequence). The V and J ends lost 6 bases and 5 bases, in that order; junction bases with no gene match: 13. CDR3 loop: CSASPVSGTGETQYF. In nucleotides, the CDR3 is TGCAGTGCCTCTCCCGTATCGGGGACAGGGGAGACCCAGTACTTC.

The chain joins TRBV9 to TRBJ2-5; D is possibly TRBD1 (6 bases). V lost 0 bases and J 4 bases, leaving 16 bases between the germline ends. The CDR3 is 16 residues long. Germline V gene lookup returns CDR1 SGDLS and CDR2 YYNGEE. The CDR3 DNA is TGTGCCAGCAGCGTAGGCGTACAGGGTAAGGGAGAGACCCAGTACTTC. Translated, it gives CASSVGVQGKGETQYF.

This clonotype was recorded a few times. This chain uses TRBV20-1 with TRBJ2-3, with TRBD2 identical over 14 bases. Germline V gives CDR1 DFQATT, CDR2 SNEGSKA (reference sequence). This CDR3 comprises 16 residues. V was clipped by 1 base and J by 5 bases; unmatched bases: 5. CDR3 in DNA: TGCAGTGCTAGAGTGGGACTAGCGGGAGATTTAGATACGCAGTATTTT. This translates into CSARVGLAGDLDTQYF.

This chain uses TRBV3-1 with TRBJ2-7, with D unclear. The germline V gene has CDR1 LGHDT and CDR2 YNNKEL (reference sequence). This CDR3 is 14 amino acids long. Trimming removed 1 base from V and 0 bases from J, with 7 bases in between. Written as DNA, the CDR3 is TGTGCCAGCAGCCAAGTTCTCGACTCCTACGAGCAGTACTTC. It encodes CASSQVLDSYEQYF.

The V and J genes are TRBV21-1 and TRBJ2-7. TRBV21-1 is an annotated pseudogene. This CDR3 region has 13 residues. CDR3 sequence reads: CASSKGGVHEQYF. The CDR3 coding sequence is TGTGCCAGCAGCAAAGGTGGCGTCCACGAGCAGTACTTC.

This clonotype was recorded a few times. J is TRBJ2-1 and V is TRBV5-1; TRBD2 matches 12 bases. Unmatched junction bases numbered 6, after V lost 5 bases and J lost 6 bases. The V gene's germline CDR1 is SGHRS and CDR2 YFSETQ. The length of the CDR3 is 15 residues. CDR3 DNA sequence: TGCGCCAGCAGAACGACTAGCGGGAGTTTCAATGAGCAGTTCTTC. Residues: CASRTTSGSFNEQFF.

Remarks on this clonotype: Without the conserved terminal phenylalanine or tryptophan, this CDR3 likely stems from a read error. The chain combines TRBV3-1 with TRBJ2-1, with D perhaps matching TRBD2 (6 bases). The V gene's germline CDR1 is LGHDT and CDR2 YNNKEL (reference sequence). The length of the CDR3 is 15 residues. Trimming removed 1 base at V and 2 bases at J, with 9 bases between. The CDR3, as DNA: TGTGCCAGCAGCCAAGGTGCGGGAACCTACAATGAGCAGTTCTTA. It specifies CASSQGAGTYNEQFL.

The DNA for the CDR3 is TGTGCCAGCAGCGTTGGTGACCCTCCTGGCGGTTCCTACAATGAGCAGTTCTTC. This sequence encodes CASSVGDPPGGSYNEQFF. V and J are TRBV9 and TRBJ2-1; D call uncertain. CDR1 and CDR2 (germline): SGDLS, YYNGEE. V lost 2 bases, J lost 1 base, and 19 bases lay in between. This CDR3 spans 18 amino acids.

The J gene is TRBJ2-5, the V gene TRBV7-2, with 8 bases matching TRBD2. V was pared by 5 bases and J by 11 bases, with 16 bases of the junction left unmatched. Per the germline V gene, CDR1 is SGHTA and CDR2 is FQGNSA. The CDR3 has 15 amino acids. The CDR3 region is CASSRDSGNAYEQYF. The CDR3 nucleotides are TGTGCCAGCAGCCGGGATAGCGGGAATGCCTATGAGCAGTACTTC.

This clonotype has only a few counts. The chain carries TRBV3-1 and TRBJ2-5; TRBD1 or TRBD2 may be the D gene (5 bases each). CDR3 length: 14 residues. Germline CDR1 and CDR2: LGHDT and YNNKEL (reference sequence). V lost 4 bases and J 2 bases, leaving 11 bases between the germline ends. CDR3 bases: TGTGCCAGCAGCCCAAGAGGGGCACAAGAGACCCAGTACTTC. This codes for CASSPRGAQETQYF.

The genes are TRBV7-2 and TRBJ2-1; D is possibly TRBD2 (5 bases). Germline lookup yields CDR1 SGHTA and CDR2 FQGNSA. The CDR3 sequence is 15 residues long. Trimming stripped 5 bases from V and 0 bases from J, with 11 bases between. Written as DNA, the CDR3 is TGTGCCAGCAGCATTAGCGCGAGCTCCTACAATGAGCAGTTCTTC. Translation: CASSISASSYNEQFF.

The chain uses TRBV20-1 and TRBJ1-6, with D unresolved. This CDR3 has 15 amino acids. Germline values: CDR1 DFQATT, CDR2 SNEGSKA (reference sequence). V was trimmed by 6 bases and J by 5 bases, leaving 17 bases between them. The CDR3 nucleotides are TGCAGTGCGATGATCGCGGACTTACATAATTCACCCCTCCACTTT. It specifies CSAMIADLHNSPLHF.